This TCR beta chain comes out of a study of T cells after yellow fever vaccination. Study-level information: Where fractions had low cell numbers, libraries were prepared from them with the SMART-Seq v4 Ultra Low Input RNA kit. Study observations and caveats: Post-booster repertoires contained most primary-vaccination clones again (96% CD4, 85% to 90% CD8).

Via MiXCR, TCRdb re-called the 5' RACE reads, giving one row per CDR3 protein. Among 150,000 to 200,000 distinct CDR3 sequences listed, approximately 9.7% were seen once. This clonotype was seen more than once but under ten times. The antigen remains unidentified. This CDR3 is built from 13 residues. CDR1 and CDR2 (germline): GTSNPN, SVGIG (reference sequence). After removal of 4 bases from V and 4 bases from J, the junction contained 4 bases not matched to a gene. This TCR came from a man aged 18 to 30 who received the YFV17D yellow fever vaccine. The specimen comprised CD8+ T cells sorted from PBMCs, sampled 45 days after the yellow fever booster vaccination. The chain joins TRBV30 to TRBJ1-2; the match to TRBD1 covers 9 bases. The CDR3 loop is CAWNTGGTYGYTF. CDR3 coding DNA: TGTGCCTGGAATACAGGGGGCACCTATGGCTACACCTTC.